Each of the 9 T cell receptor beta chains below was sequenced from the same sample in a study of CXCR3-negative and CXCR3-positive naive CD8 T cells. Study-level findings and limits: Relative to CXCR3-negative naive cells, CXCR3-positive naive cells had more hydrophobic TRB CDR3s.

Through 5' RACE with UMI labels, the TRB cDNA libraries were prepared. TCRdb reworked the 5' RACE reads into one entry per CDR3 protein, no DNA. The specimen's table records about 140,000 distinct CDR3 sequences. Their recognized antigens are unknown. The sample taken for sequencing was naive CXCR3+ CD8+ T cells from blood. The subset is: CD45RO-CCR7+CD27+CD95- naive CD8+ T cells expressing CXCR3 (TNR3+). The source is a human donor in good health. Some clones in this sample may be carry-over from other donors' samples.

This chain links TRBV7-9 with TRBJ1-3. Germline V gene data show CDR1 as SEHNR and CDR2 as FQNEAQ (reference sequence). The CDR3 has 15 amino acids. CDR3 amino acids: CASSLGGTTGNTIYF.

The V call is TRBV12-3 or TRBV12-4, the J call TRBJ2-5; checking the TCRdb D call of TRBD2 is not possible without DNA. The CDR3 sequence is 12 residues long. The CDR3: CASSLGRGLGHF.

The chain joins TRBV28 to TRBJ2-5; absent DNA, TCRdb's TRBD2 call cannot be checked. Germline CDR1 and CDR2: MDHEN and SYDVKM. The CDR3 contains 17 residues. The CDR3: CASSLVSRAGGFETQYF.

V gene TRBV4-2 combines with J gene TRBJ2-2; the TRBD2 assignment by TCRdb is unverifiable without DNA. Germline loops: CDR1 LGHNA, CDR2 YNFKEQ. The CDR3 is 18 residues long. The CDR3 region is CASSQDWRGGPRTGELFF.

V gene TRBV2 combines with J gene TRBJ2-7. CDR1 and CDR2 (germline): SNHLY, FYNNEI. This CDR3 has 14 residues. The CDR3 protein is CASSERRTDYEQYF.

The rearrangement links TRBV19 to TRBJ2-1; TCRdb selects TRBD2, and the lack of DNA leaves this call unchecked. This CDR3 has 15 amino acids. Per the germline V gene, CDR1 is LNHDA and CDR2 is SQIVND (reference sequence). The CDR3 loop reads CASSPLAGNPAEQFF.

The chain is built from TRBV2 and TRBJ2-7; TCRdb's D call of TRBD1 is untestable without DNA. The CDR3 length is 12 residues. Germline-derived CDR1 and CDR2 are SNHLY and FYNNEI. CDR3: CASRYRVGEQYF.

This chain connects TRBV28 to TRBJ2-1; TCRdb indicates TRBD1, and absent DNA this call remains unverified. The CDR3 loop spans 17 amino acids. From germline, CDR1 is MDHEN and CDR2 SYDVKM. CDR3 region: CASSFRLGQGDYNEQFF.

The chain joins TRBV15 to TRBJ2-5; TCRdb returns TRBD1, unconfirmable since there is no DNA. The germline CDR1 and CDR2 sequences are LNHNV and YYDKDF (reference sequence). The CDR3 length is 17 residues. The CDR3 is CATSRSSGQVWQETQYF.